This T cell receptor beta chain was captured by sequencing in a study of blood T cell repertoires in COVID-19 (dated by TCRdb to between 2020 and 2021). About the investigation overall: Collaborator samples came from the United States, Italy and Spain and covered acute and convalescent phases of COVID-19. Samples were obtained from the ongoing ImmuneRACE study (first 160 participants) and from over 1,000 subjects provided by 6 global collaborators. Where available, HLA class I and class II types were obtained from metadata supplied by the sample provider rather than from assay-based typing. Deeply sampled blood TCRbeta repertoires from subjects exposed to, actively infected with, or recovered from COVID-19 were included in the dataset. A de-identified subject ID, COVID-19 status, age in years and sex were almost always included in the sample metadata. The repertoires were released in a freely available public database intended as a resource for research on the immune response to SARS-CoV-2. The prospective study material was composed of cDNA or gDNA derived from T cells, B-cell-depleted T cells, or PBMCs.

In the prospective study, participants were roughly 18 to 100 years old, resided in 20 to 30 geographic areas of the United States, and were enrolled through a virtual design. In the prospective study, cohorts were assigned on the basis of participant-reported clinical history obtained from a screening survey and a study questionnaire. For ImmuneRACE Cohort 3, a participant was defined as recovered based on two consecutive negative NP/OP PCR tests, clearance by a healthcare professional, or resolution of symptoms. Mobile phlebotomists in the prospective study collected whole blood, serum and a nasopharyngeal or oropharyngeal swab from every participant. Over a roughly 2-month period, participants in the prospective study had the option of providing additional blood draws and questionnaires. Before DNA extraction, blood samples from the prospective study were shipped at room temperature or frozen.

Results the study describes overall, beyond this receptor: The amount of clinical and demographic metadata varied by source and participant and was provided uncurated.

Regarding this clone: The specificity of this receptor is unknown. Base qualities are not recorded, but no much larger clone differs from it by a single base.

TCRbeta CDR3 regions were amplified from genomic DNA using the immunoSEQ Assay, a bias-controlled multiplex PCR. Processing in the source paper ran as follows. Nucleated cell counts per sample were estimated from amplification of reference gene primers within the assay. To quantify the absolute abundance of each unique TCRbeta CDR3 rearrangement, sequence reads were collapsed and filtered. For each sample, productive Simpson clonality was calculated as the square root of Simpson's diversity index across productive rearrangements. TCRdb limited this immuneACCESS table to in-frame rearrangements with V and J called. A share of clones is missing; checked studies link under half to unresolved V genes, and the rest is unexplained. V and J calls and clone size are those listed in that table; D and trimming were worked out from the DNA. For this sample the table gives tens of thousands of clones, of which around 89% were detected only once. The ten biggest clones cover around 9.1% of the sample.

Per the germline V gene, SQVTM is the CDR1 and ANQGSEA is the CDR2. CDR3 length: 12 amino acids, cysteine to phenylalanine. The entry retains the CDR3 DNA only, 36 bases that are in frame from base 1. Trimming accounts for 4 bases at V and 6 bases at J, while the number of junction bases matched to no gene is 6. Sequencing was done on a sample of PBMCs or T cells enriched from blood (not recorded which). The sequence derives from a woman aged 40 to 50 who had recovered from COVID-19. This chain joins TRBV29-1 to TRBJ2-7; TRBD1 matches 7 bases in the middle. CDR3 loop: CSVGGGRSEQYF. At the DNA level, the sequence is TGCAGCGTTGGAGGGGGCCGGAGCGAGCAGTACTTC.